The 22 T cell receptor beta chains below were found in one sample sequenced in a study of cytomegalovirus exposure and HLA in healthy donors. PCR amplification relied on 60 Vbeta primers (plus 13 Jbeta primers). The repertoire was sequenced with immunoSEQ multiplex PCR; TCRdb's copy has only in-frame clones and lacks some. This table holds 130,000 to 150,000 clones, more than 75% found once. The sample taken for sequencing was PBMCs. These receptor sequences come from a female donor in good health and CMV-seronegative.

The J gene is TRBJ2-5, the V gene TRBV28, with 9 positions matching TRBD2. The ends lost 3 bases at V and 2 bases at J; junction bases unmatched: 4. Germline loops: CDR1 MDHEN, CDR2 SYDVKM. CDR3 length: 15 amino acids. The CDR3 is CASSLTGLAQETQYF. The CDR3 DNA reads TGTGCCAGCAGTTTGACCGGACTAGCGCAAGAGACCCAGTACTTC.

V gene TRBV27 combines with J gene TRBJ2-5, with D tentatively TRBD2 (5 bases). This CDR3 is 15 amino acids long. In germline, CDR1 is MNHEY, CDR2 SMNVEV (reference sequence). V was shortened by 9 bases and J by 0 bases, with 17 bases between the two germline ends. The CDR3 DNA sequence: TGTGCCAGTGGGGAACTAGACAACTACCAAGAGACCCAGTACTTC. Protein product: CASGELDNYQETQYF.

A single count supports this clone. Germline is not matched at one junction end, which may reflect a read error. The chain is built from TRBV27 and TRBJ1-2; TRBD1 matches 7 bases. Per germline, CDR1 MNHEY and CDR2 SMNVEV (reference sequence). This CDR3 spans 14 amino acids. The CDR3 DNA reads as TGTGCCAGCAGTTTCAAGATGCAGGGGGGTGGCTACCCCTTC. The encoded protein is CASSFKMQGGGYPF.

The sample holds a few counts of this clone. The chain recombines TRBV7-9 with TRBJ1-2, with TRBD1 matching 7 bases. V trimming: 1 base; J trimming: 1 base; junction bases outside the gene matches: 3. CDR1 and CDR2 (germline): SEHNR, FQNEAQ (reference sequence). This CDR3 spans 15 amino acids. This chain's CDR3 is CASSLVGQLNYGYTF. The CDR3 bases are TGTGCCAGCAGCTTAGTGGGACAGCTTAACTATGGCTACACCTTC.

The rearrangement uses TRBV6-5 and TRBJ1-1; D remains ambiguous. CDR1 is MNHEY and CDR2 is SVGAGI in the germline V gene. The CDR3 contains 14 residues. V shed 5 bases and J shed 0 bases, with 10 bases lying between them. The CDR3 DNA follows: TGTGCCAGCAGTCCTGCACTGATGAACACTGAAGCTTTCTTT. Translated: CASSPALMNTEAFF.

The CDR3 DNA sequence: TGTGCCAGCAGCGAACTATCCTACGAGCAGTACTTC. Its translation: CASSELSYEQYF. The V and J genes are TRBV28 and TRBJ2-7, with D hard to call. Germline CDR1 MDHEN, CDR2 SYDVKM. The V and J ends lost 6 bases and 1 base respectively, with 7 bases between them. CDR3 size: 12 residues.

The chain joins TRBV27 to TRBJ1-5, with D maybe TRBD1 (5 bases). The V gene lost 3 bases and the J gene lost 1 base, with 13 bases spanning the gap. The CDR3 totals 16 residues. Germline CDR1 MNHEY, CDR2 SMNVEV (reference sequence). Here the CDR3 reads CASSFSRGGSNQPQHF. The CDR3 nucleotides are TGTGCCAGCAGTTTTTCAAGGGGAGGGAGCAATCAGCCCCAGCATTTT.

The chain carries TRBV27 and TRBJ2-3, with D perhaps matching TRBD2 (5 bases). V gave up 6 bases and J gave up 0 bases, with 7 bases separating them. Germline CDR1 reads MNHEY; CDR2 reads SMNVEV (reference sequence). The CDR3 has 13 residues. As DNA, the CDR3 is TGTGCCAGCAGGCCGGGAAGCACAGATACGCAGTATTTT. Protein: CASRPGSTDTQYF.

This rearrangement joins TRBV4-1 to TRBJ1-1; 8 positions match TRBD1. The ends lost 1 base at V and 2 bases at J; junction bases unmatched: 6. Germline V gene data show CDR1 as MGHRA and CDR2 as YSYEKL. This CDR3 spans 16 amino acids. The CDR3, as DNA: TGCGCCAGCAGCCAAGTAGGCAGGGGGCCTAACACTGAAGCTTTCTTT. This sequence encodes CASSQVGRGPNTEAFF.

The chain employs TRBV29-1 and TRBJ2-3; TRBD2 matches at 7 bases. This CDR3 spans 14 amino acids. V was pared by 7 bases and J by 4 bases, with 11 bases of the junction left unmatched. CDR1 and CDR2 from the germline V gene are SQVTM and ANQGSEA. As DNA, the CDR3 is TGCAGCGCCACCCTGGGGGGGGTCGCAGATACGCAGTATTTT. This encodes CSATLGGVADTQYF.

The chain links TRBV30 to TRBJ2-7, with TRBD1 matching 7 bases. The V gene end was trimmed by 1 base and the J gene end by 6 bases; junction bases not matched to a gene: 3. The CDR3 totals 12 residues. Germline CDR1 is GTSNPN and CDR2 is SVGIG (reference sequence). The CDR3 nucleotides are TGTGCCTGGAGTGGACAGGGTCTCGAGCAGTACTTC. Encoded protein: CAWSGQGLEQYF.

For this clone: The junction and the germline gene differ at one end; a read error may be behind it. This sequence joins TRBV30 and TRBJ1-2; TRBD1 might be the D (6 bases). CDR3 length: 13 residues. CDR1 is GTSNPN, CDR2 SVGIG, per germline (reference sequence). Here the CDR3 DNA reads TGTGCCTGGAGTATGGGGGGGCACGATCGCTACCCCTTC. Translating it yields CAWSMGGHDRYPF.

V usage is TRBV7-9 and J usage is TRBJ1-2; 7 bases line up with TRBD1. CDR1 and CDR2 from the germline V gene are SEHNR and FQNEAQ (reference sequence). The V and J ends lost 1 base and 2 bases, in that order; junction bases with no gene match: 7. The CDR3 has 16 residues. CDR3 nucleotide sequence: TGTGCCAGCAGCTTAGTGTCAGGGGGAAGAAACTATGGCTACACCTTC. The encoded protein is CASSLVSGGRNYGYTF.

The V gene is TRBV4-1, the J gene TRBJ1-2; D not certain. The CDR3 sequence is 16 residues long. The V end was cut by 3 bases, the J end by 3 bases, with 17 bases between. Germline CDR1 MGHRA, CDR2 YSYEKL. In nucleotides, the CDR3 is TGCGCCAGCAGCCAGGGCCAGTTGGGAGGCGACTATGGCTACACCTTC. This translates into CASSQGQLGGDYGYTF.

The sample holds a few counts of this clone. The chain links TRBV5-6 to TRBJ2-1, with 8 bases matching TRBD2. The CDR3 covers 18 residues. Germline lookup yields CDR1 SGHDT and CDR2 YYEEEE. With V trimmed by 0 bases and J by 3 bases, 11 bases remained unmatched. The chain's CDR3 is CASSLVKGGLAGYNEQFF. The CDR3 DNA is TGTGCCAGCAGCTTGGTAAAAGGAGGCCTAGCGGGCTACAATGAGCAGTTCTTC.

CDR3 DNA sequence: TGTGCCAGCAGCGCGGACTTCCAAGAGACCCAGTACTTC. Its translation is CASSADFQETQYF. The V gene is TRBV11-1, the J gene TRBJ2-5; a weak D match, TRBD2 (5 bases). Germline lookup yields CDR1 SGHAT and CDR2 FQDESV (reference sequence). The CDR3 consists of 13 residues. V lost 5 bases and J 1 base, leaving 8 bases between the germline ends.

The chain is built from TRBV5-1 and TRBJ1-1; tentatively, D is TRBD1 (6 bases). The germline gives CDR1 SGHRS, CDR2 YFSETQ. This CDR3 is 17 amino acids long. V was trimmed by 0 bases and J by 1 base, leaving 16 bases between them. The DNA for the CDR3 is TGCGCCAGCAGCTTGGTTTCGGATCGGGGGGCGAACACTGAAGCTTTCTTT. This sequence encodes CASSLVSDRGANTEAFF.

V usage is TRBV7-9 and J usage is TRBJ2-3; D call uncertain. CDR1 and CDR2 (germline): SEHNR, FQNEAQ (reference sequence). The CDR3 is 13 residues long. The V end lost 2 bases, the J end lost 2 bases, and 5 bases lay between the germline ends. Here the CDR3 DNA reads TGTGCCAGCAGCTTAAGAGACACAGATACGCAGTATTTT. Translating it yields CASSLRDTDTQYF.

The chain couples TRBV9 to TRBJ1-4; 8 nucleotides match TRBD1. This CDR3 spans 19 amino acids. Germline V gene data show CDR1 as SGDLS and CDR2 as YYNGEE. The V gene end was trimmed by 4 bases and the J gene end by 4 bases; junction bases not matched to a gene: 18. The CDR3 DNA reads as TGTGCCAGCAGCCACCCGGGACAGGCCCAGACTGAGGGTAATGAAAAACTGTTTTTT. Translated, it gives CASSHPGQAQTEGNEKLFF.

A few counts support this clone. The chain employs TRBV7-9 and TRBJ1-2, with 8 bases lining up with TRBD1. The CDR3 is made up of 12 amino acids. V trimming: 5 bases; J trimming: 8 bases; junction bases outside the gene matches: 4. Per the germline V gene, CDR1 is SEHNR and CDR2 is FQNEAQ (reference sequence). CDR3 bases: TGTGCCAGCAGCCAGGGGGCGCCGGGCTACACCTTC. Translation: CASSQGAPGYTF.

V gene TRBV28 combines with J gene TRBJ2-7, with 8 bases aligning to TRBD1. The ends lost 6 bases at V and 3 bases at J; junction bases unmatched: 10. CDR3 length equals 15 residues. From germline, CDR1 is MDHEN and CDR2 SYDVKM. CDR3 sequence reads: CASSSDRGAIYEQYF. Here the CDR3 DNA reads TGTGCCAGCAGCAGCGACAGGGGTGCCATCTACGAGCAGTACTTC.

The V gene is TRBV27, the J gene TRBJ2-7; D gene ambiguous. The CDR3 extends over 13 amino acids. The germline V gene has CDR1 MNHEY and CDR2 SMNVEV (reference sequence). Trimming took 6 bases from V and 2 from J, leaving 11 bases between them. CDR3 bases: TGTGCCAGCAGGCACCCGGGTCCCTACGAGCAGTACTTC. Amino acids: CASRHPGPYEQYF.